These T cell receptor beta chains were read from a single sample in a study of blood T cells in healthy people across ages. TCRdb re-analysed the 5' RACE reads in MiXCR, keeping a single row per CDR3 protein. The sample holds about 1 million distinct CDR3 sequences, 35% to 50% seen once. Sequencing was carried out using blood. These receptor sequences come from a woman aged 55-69 years in good health. Each CDR3 is given with its conserved first and last residue. Fields, in order: clone size, V gene, J gene, CDR3 length, D gene, CDR3 DNA, CDR3 protein. The D gene is left open where the match is weak. For some rows the clone size is stated as once, few or many, or as a class when expanded; others skip it.

clone_size: -; v_call: TRBV20-1; j_call: TRBJ1-2; cdr3_length: 15; d_call: TRBD1; cdr3_nt: TGCAGTGCTAGAGGGATAAAGGGACAGGTGATGGGCTACACCTTC; cdr3_aa: CSARGIKGQVMGYTF
clone_size: once; v_call: TRBV29-1; j_call: TRBJ2-7; cdr3_length: 13; d_call: TRBD1; cdr3_nt: TGCAGCGTCCGAGAGGGACAGTCCTACGAGCAGTACTTC; cdr3_aa: CSVREGQSYEQYF
clone_size: -; v_call: TRBV30; j_call: TRBJ1-2; cdr3_length: 14; d_call: -; cdr3_nt: TGTGCCTGGTATAGGCGCACCACTAACTATGGCTACACCTTC; cdr3_aa: CAWYRRTTNYGYTF
clone_size: -; v_call: TRBV7-6; j_call: TRBJ2-5; cdr3_length: 16; d_call: TRBD1; cdr3_nt: TGTGCCAGCAGCTTAGCTGCAGGGGGTTACCTGAAGACCCAGTACTTC; cdr3_aa: CASSLAAGGYLKTQYF
clone_size: -; v_call: TRBV3-1; j_call: TRBJ2-1; cdr3_length: 16; d_call: -; cdr3_nt: TGTGCCAGCAGCCACTCCGGAGGGGCCCCCTACAATGAGCAGTTCTTC; cdr3_aa: CASSHSGGAPYNEQFF
clone_size: -; v_call: TRBV5-1; j_call: TRBJ2-1; cdr3_length: 15; d_call: -; cdr3_nt: TGCGCCAGCAGCTTTGCCACGGGAGACTACAATGAGCAGTTCTTC; cdr3_aa: CASSFATGDYNEQFF
clone_size: -; v_call: TRBV11-2; j_call: TRBJ2-6; cdr3_length: 20; d_call: TRBD1; cdr3_nt: TGTGCCAGCAGCTTGGGGACTACAGGGGGCGTTGGATCTGGGGCCAACGTCCTGACTTTC; cdr3_aa: CASSLGTTGGVGSGANVLTF
clone_size: few; v_call: TRBV12-3/TRBV12-4; j_call: TRBJ2-7; cdr3_length: 12; d_call: -; cdr3_nt: TGTGCCAGCAGTCCAGGATGGAACGAGCAGTACTTC; cdr3_aa: CASSPGWNEQYF
clone_size: few; v_call: TRBV7-2; j_call: TRBJ2-7; cdr3_length: 15; d_call: -; cdr3_nt: TGTGCCAGCAGCTTAGAGAGGACTATAGTCTACGAGCAGTACTTC; cdr3_aa: CASSLERTIVYEQYF
clone_size: -; v_call: TRBV20-1; j_call: TRBJ2-4; cdr3_length: 13; d_call: -; cdr3_nt: TGCAGTGCCATTAGCGGAATTGGCGCCATTCAGTACTTC; cdr3_aa: CSAISGIGAIQYF
clone_size: many; v_call: TRBV20-1; j_call: TRBJ2-4; cdr3_length: 23; d_call: -; cdr3_nt: TGCAGTGCTAGACCACCCGGACAGGGTGGGTGGACTAGCCTATGGGGAGCCAAAAACATTCAGTACTTC; cdr3_aa: CSARPPGQGGWTSLWGAKNIQYF
clone_size: -; v_call: TRBV6-1; j_call: TRBJ2-1; cdr3_length: 13; d_call: -; cdr3_nt: TGTGCCAGCATCCCCCAGCCCTACAATGAGCAGTTCTTC; cdr3_aa: CASIPQPYNEQFF
clone_size: few; v_call: TRBV10-3; j_call: TRBJ2-1; cdr3_length: 15; d_call: TRBD2; cdr3_nt: TGTGCCATCAGTGGACTAGCGGGAGTATCGGGGGAGCAGTTCTTC; cdr3_aa: CAISGLAGVSGEQFF
clone_size: few; v_call: TRBV29-1; j_call: TRBJ2-5; cdr3_length: 14; d_call: TRBD2; cdr3_nt: TGCAGCAGCCGACTAGCGGGGGGCCAAGAGACCCAGTACTTC; cdr3_aa: CSSRLAGGQETQYF
clone_size: -; v_call: TRBV27; j_call: TRBJ2-7; cdr3_length: 16; d_call: -; cdr3_nt: TGTGCCAGCAGTTTAAAGTATCAGGGCGGCTCCTACGAGCAGTACTTC; cdr3_aa: CASSLKYQGGSYEQYF
clone_size: -; v_call: TRBV12-5; j_call: TRBJ2-1; cdr3_length: 13; d_call: TRBD2; cdr3_nt: TGTGCTAGTGGGCGGGGGTCCTACAATGAGCAGTTCTTC; cdr3_aa: CASGRGSYNEQFF
clone_size: -; v_call: TRBV12-3/TRBV12-4; j_call: TRBJ2-7; cdr3_length: 14; d_call: TRBD2; cdr3_nt: TGTGCCAGCAGTTTACGAAGCGGGAGCGGCGAGCAGTACTTC; cdr3_aa: CASSLRSGSGEQYF
clone_size: -; v_call: TRBV7-2; j_call: TRBJ1-3; cdr3_length: 16; d_call: -; cdr3_nt: TGTGCCAGCAGCTTTGGAGGACGTTACTCTGGAAACACCATATATTTT; cdr3_aa: CASSFGGRYSGNTIYF
clone_size: -; v_call: TRBV11-1; j_call: TRBJ2-1; cdr3_length: 12; d_call: TRBD1; cdr3_nt: TGTGCCAGCGGACAGGGATACAATGAGCAGTTCTTC; cdr3_aa: CASGQGYNEQFF
clone_size: -; v_call: TRBV20-1; j_call: TRBJ2-3; cdr3_length: 18; d_call: TRBD2; cdr3_nt: TGCAGTGCTAGAAAACTAGCGGGAGGGCCCGAGTTGCCAGATACGCAGTATTTT; cdr3_aa: CSARKLAGGPELPDTQYF
clone_size: -; v_call: TRBV12-3/TRBV12-4; j_call: TRBJ2-7; cdr3_length: 17; d_call: TRBD2; cdr3_nt: TGTGCCAGCAGTTTAGACTTGGGCGGGAGGGGCCCCAACGAGCAGTACTTC; cdr3_aa: CASSLDLGGRGPNEQYF
clone_size: few; v_call: TRBV3-1; j_call: TRBJ1-6; cdr3_length: 15; d_call: TRBD1; cdr3_nt: TGTGCCAGCAGCCACGGGACAGGGCAGAATTCACCCCTCCACTTT; cdr3_aa: CASSHGTGQNSPLHF
clone_size: once; v_call: TRBV5-1; j_call: TRBJ2-5; cdr3_length: 14; d_call: -; cdr3_nt: TGCGCCAGCAGCTTGAGTTCTCGGGGCAATGAGCAGTACTTC; cdr3_aa: CASSLSSRGNEQYF
clone_size: -; v_call: TRBV20-1; j_call: TRBJ2-3; cdr3_length: 14; d_call: -; cdr3_nt: TGCAGTGCTAAGGGGAGGACAAGCACAGATACGCAGTATTTT; cdr3_aa: CSAKGRTSTDTQYF
clone_size: -; v_call: TRBV7-2; j_call: TRBJ2-1; cdr3_length: 18; d_call: TRBD2; cdr3_nt: TGTGCCAGCAGCCCTTCCCGGACTAGCGGGAACTCCTACAATGAGCAGTTCTTC; cdr3_aa: CASSPSRTSGNSYNEQFF
clone_size: -; v_call: TRBV11-1; j_call: TRBJ2-3; cdr3_length: 16; d_call: -; cdr3_nt: TGTGCCAGCAGCCCCGCGGTGGGAGGAGGGACAGATACGCAGTATTTT; cdr3_aa: CASSPAVGGGTDTQYF
clone_size: few; v_call: TRBV11-2; j_call: TRBJ2-7; cdr3_length: 17; d_call: TRBD1; cdr3_nt: TGTGCCAGCAGCCGCACGACGAGCAAGGGGGCGACGGGCGAGCAGTACTTC; cdr3_aa: CASSRTTSKGATGEQYF